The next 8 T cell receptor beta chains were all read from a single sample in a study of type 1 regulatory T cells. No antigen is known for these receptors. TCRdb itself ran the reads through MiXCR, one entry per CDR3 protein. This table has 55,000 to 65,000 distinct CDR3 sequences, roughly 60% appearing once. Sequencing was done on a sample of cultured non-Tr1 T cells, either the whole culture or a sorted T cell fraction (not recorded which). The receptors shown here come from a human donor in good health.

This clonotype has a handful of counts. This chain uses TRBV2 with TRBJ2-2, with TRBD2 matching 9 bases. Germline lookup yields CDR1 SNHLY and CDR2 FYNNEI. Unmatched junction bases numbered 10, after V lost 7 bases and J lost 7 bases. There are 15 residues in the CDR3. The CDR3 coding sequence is TGTGCCAGCATCCGAGCGGGAGGTGCTGGCGGGGAGCTGTTTTTT. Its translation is CASIRAGGAGGELFF.

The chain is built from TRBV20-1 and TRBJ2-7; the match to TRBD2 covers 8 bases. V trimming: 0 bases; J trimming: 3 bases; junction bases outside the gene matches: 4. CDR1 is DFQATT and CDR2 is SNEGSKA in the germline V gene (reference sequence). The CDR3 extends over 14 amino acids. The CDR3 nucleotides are TGCAGTGCTAGAGATATAGCGGGAATCTACGAGCAGTACTTC. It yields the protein CSARDIAGIYEQYF.

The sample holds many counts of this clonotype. The CDR3 loop is CASSLRRMPTYEQYF. The CDR3, as DNA: TGTGCCAGCAGCTTAAGAAGGATGCCAACCTACGAGCAGTACTTC. The chain has TRBV7-8 and TRBJ2-7; no clear D gene. Trimming took 2 bases from V and 2 from J, leaving 13 bases between them. The CDR3 is 15 residues long. Germline V gene lookup returns CDR1 SGHVS and CDR2 FQNEAQ. The whole variable domain, remainder taken from reference TRBV7-8 and TRBJ2-7, is GAGVSQSPRYKVAKRGQDVALRCDPISGHVSLFWYQQALGQGPEFLTYFQNEAQLDKSGLPSDRFFAERPEGSVSTLKIQRTQQEDSAVYLCASSLRRMPTYEQYFGPGTRLTVT.

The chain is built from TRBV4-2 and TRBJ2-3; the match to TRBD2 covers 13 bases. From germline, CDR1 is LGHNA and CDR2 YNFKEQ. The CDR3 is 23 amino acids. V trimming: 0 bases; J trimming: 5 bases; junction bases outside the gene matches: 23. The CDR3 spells CASSQELTSGGAGTSGNRDTQYF. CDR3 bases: TGTGCCAGCAGCCAAGAGTTGACTTCGGGCGGCGCCGGGACTAGCGGGAATCGAGATACGCAGTATTTT.

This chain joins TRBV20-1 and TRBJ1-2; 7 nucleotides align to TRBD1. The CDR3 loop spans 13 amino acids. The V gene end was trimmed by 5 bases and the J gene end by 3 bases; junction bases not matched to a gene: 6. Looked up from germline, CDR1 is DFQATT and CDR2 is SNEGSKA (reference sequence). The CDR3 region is CSAQPQGDYGYTF. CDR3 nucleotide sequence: TGCAGTGCTCAACCCCAGGGGGACTATGGCTACACCTTC.

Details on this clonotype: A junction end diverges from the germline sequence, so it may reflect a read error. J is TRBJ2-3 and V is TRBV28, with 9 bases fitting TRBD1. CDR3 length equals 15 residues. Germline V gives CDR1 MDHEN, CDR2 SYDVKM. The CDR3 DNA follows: TGTGCCAGCAGCCCCGGGACAGGGTACACAGATACGCTGTATTTT. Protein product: CASSPGTGYTDTLYF.

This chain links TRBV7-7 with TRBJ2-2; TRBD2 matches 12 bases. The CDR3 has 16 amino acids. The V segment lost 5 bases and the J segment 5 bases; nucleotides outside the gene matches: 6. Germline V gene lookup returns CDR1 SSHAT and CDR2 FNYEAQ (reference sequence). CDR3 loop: CASSRNLAGGTGELFF. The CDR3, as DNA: TGTGCCAGCAGCCGGAACCTAGCGGGGGGGACCGGGGAGCTGTTTTTT.

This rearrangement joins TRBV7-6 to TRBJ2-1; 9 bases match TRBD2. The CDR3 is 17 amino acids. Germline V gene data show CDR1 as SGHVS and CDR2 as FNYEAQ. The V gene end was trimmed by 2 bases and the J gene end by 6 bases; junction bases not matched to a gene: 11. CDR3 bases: TGTGCCAGCAGCTTAATGGCTAGCGGGGCGTCCGGCAATGAGCAGTTCTTC. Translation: CASSLMASGASGNEQFF.